The clone carrying this T cell receptor (beta chain) has a handful of counts. Antigen: not known. The data were taken from a study of early T cells in non-severe SARS-CoV-2 infection. Study context: Chains were not paired, and sequencing was done on bulk RNA from unsorted whole blood.

As part of library construction, unique molecular identifiers were attached to individual cDNA molecules. TCRdb itself ran the 5' RACE reads through MiXCR, one entry per CDR3 protein. The table lists around 67,000 distinct CDR3 sequences, roughly an eighth of them singletons. Whole-study results and caveats: The VDJdb matching leaned toward anti-spike CD8 responses and overlooked private and CD4 specificities.

Sequencing was performed on whole blood. This receptor was identified in an adult who was a healthcare worker with PCR-confirmed SARS-CoV-2 infection or an uninfected control (not recorded which).

Here the CDR3 DNA reads TGTGCCAGCAGCTTACTCCAGTTCAGTTCCTACGAGCAGTACTTC. Residues: CASSLLQFSSYEQYF. V and J are TRBV7-2 and TRBJ2-7, with unresolved D. The ends were cut back, 2 bases at V and 1 base at J, with 12 bases in the middle. Germline V gene sequence: CDR1 SGHTA, CDR2 FQGNSA. CDR3 length: 15 residues.